Listed below are T cell receptor beta chains from one sample, sequenced in a study of blood T cell repertoires in COVID-19. The protocol was immunoSEQ multiplex PCR, while the TCRdb copy is restricted to in-frame clones and leaves out a portion. The sample gives about 110,000 clones, approximately 90% of which show up once; 6.8% is in the top ten. Sequencing was carried out using peripheral blood. These receptors came from a man over 45 with active or convalescent COVID-19. CDR3s include the opening cysteine and the closing phenylalanine or tryptophan. D genes are given only for firm matches. Some rows have no size entry. The others give once, few or many, or a class for an expanded clone.

CDR3: CASSYSEDHAEAFF; DNA: TGTGCCAGCAGTTACTCCGAGGATCACGCTGAAGCTTTCTTT; V: TRBV6-6; length: 14; D: -; J: TRBJ1-1; size: -
CDR3: CASSQGSGRYETQYF; DNA: TGCGCCAGCAGCCAAGGTAGCGGGAGGTATGAGACCCAGTACTTC; V: TRBV4-1; length: 15; D: TRBD2; J: TRBJ2-5; size: -
CDR3: CASSSRPPRTGFSNQPQHF; DNA: TGTGCCAGCAGCTCTCGGCCTCCCAGGACAGGTTTTAGCAATCAGCCCCAGCATTTT; V: TRBV7-2; length: 19; D: TRBD1; J: TRBJ1-5; size: -
CDR3: CASSLEGQVYYGYTF; DNA: TGCGCCAGCAGCTTGGAGGGACAGGTATACTATGGCTACACCTTC; V: TRBV5-1; length: 15; D: TRBD1; J: TRBJ1-2; size: -
CDR3: CASSLDPGGADTQYF; DNA: TGTGCCAGCAGCTTAGACCCGGGAGGGGCAGATACGCAGTATTTT; V: TRBV11-2; length: 15; D: TRBD2; J: TRBJ2-3; size: -
CDR3: CASSQGARGYTF; DNA: TGTGCCAGCAGCCAGGGGGCGCGAGGCTACACCTTC; V: TRBV3-1/TRBV3-2; length: 12; D: -; J: TRBJ1-2; size: -
CDR3: CASSRARGKNTGELFF; DNA: TGTGCCAGCAGCCGAGCACGAGGGAAGAACACCGGGGAGCTGTTTTTT; V: TRBV5-4; length: 16; D: -; J: TRBJ2-2; size: -
CDR3: CASSQDLSRGTAFF; DNA: TGTGCCAGCAGCCAAGATCTCAGCAGGGGGACAGCTTTCTTT; V: TRBV3-1/TRBV3-2; length: 14; D: TRBD1; J: TRBJ1-1; size: -
CDR3: CASSTGPRETQYF; DNA: TGTGCCAGCAGCACGGGTCCCCGCGAGACCCAGTACTTC; V: TRBV9; length: 13; D: -; J: TRBJ2-5; size: -
CDR3: CASSSGGRGGTSYNEQFF; DNA: TGTGCCAGCAGCTCGGGGGGTCGCGGCGGAACCTCCTACAATGAGCAGTTCTTC; V: TRBV5-4; length: 18; D: TRBD2; J: TRBJ2-1; size: -
CDR3: CASSADRGLTDTQYF; DNA: TGTGCCAGCAGCGCGGACAGGGGGCTGACAGATACGCAGTATTTT; V: TRBV7-2; length: 15; D: TRBD1; J: TRBJ2-3; size: -
CDR3: CASSKSRTTIGELFF; DNA: TGTGCCAGCAGCAAATCACGGACGACTATAGGGGAGCTGTTTTTT; V: TRBV21-1; length: 15; D: -; J: TRBJ2-2; size: -
CDR3: CASSSGQRNEKLFF; DNA: TGTGCCAGCAGTTCGGGACAGCGAAATGAAAAACTGTTTTTT; V: TRBV7-9; length: 14; D: TRBD1; J: TRBJ1-4; size: -
CDR3: CASSEGYRGYEQYF; DNA: TGTGCCAGCAGTGAAGGGTACAGGGGTTACGAGCAGTACTTC; V: TRBV2; length: 14; D: TRBD1; J: TRBJ2-7; size: few
CDR3: CASSFPTENNSPLHF; DNA: TGTGCCAGCAGCTTTCCGACAGAGAATAATTCACCCCTCCACTTT; V: TRBV7-9; length: 15; D: -; J: TRBJ1-6; size: -
CDR3: CASSQIGTGEAFF; DNA: TGCGCCAGCAGCCAAATTGGGACAGGCGAAGCTTTCTTT; V: TRBV4-1; length: 13; D: TRBD1; J: TRBJ1-1; size: -
CDR3: CASSDGAGRSLGEQYF; DNA: TGTGCCAGCTCCGACGGGGCCGGGAGGTCCCTCGGCGAGCAGTACTTC; V: TRBV18; length: 16; D: TRBD2; J: TRBJ2-7; size: -
CDR3: CASSFYRETQETQYF; DNA: TGTGCCAGCAGCTTTTACAGGGAAACCCAAGAGACCCAGTACTTC; V: TRBV21-1; length: 15; D: -; J: TRBJ2-5; size: -
CDR3: CASSYTGGPRDYGYTF; DNA: TGCGCCAGCAGCTACACAGGGGGGCCTAGAGACTATGGCTACACCTTC; V: TRBV4-1; length: 16; D: TRBD1; J: TRBJ1-2; size: -
CDR3: CASSLDSPHYNEQFF; DNA: TGTGCCAGCAGTCTGGACAGTCCGCATTACAATGAGCAGTTCTTC; V: TRBV27; length: 15; D: -; J: TRBJ2-1; size: many
CDR3: CASSEGAVYF; DNA: TGTGCCAGCAGTGAAGGGGCTGTGTACTTC; V: TRBV2; length: 10; D: -; J: TRBJ2-5; size: -
CDR3: CASSYSTDSYEQYF; DNA: TGTGCCAGCAGTTACTCGACAGACTCCTACGAGCAGTACTTC; V: TRBV6-2/TRBV6-3; length: 14; D: -; J: TRBJ2-7; size: -
CDR3: CASSFASGTGARGYTF; DNA: TGTGCCAGCAGCTTTGCCTCCGGGACAGGGGCCAGGGGCTACACCTTC; V: TRBV5-4; length: 16; D: TRBD1; J: TRBJ1-2; size: -
CDR3: CASSLGGLGNTEAFF; DNA: TGTGCCAGCAGCTTAGGGGGTCTTGGAAACACTGAAGCTTTCTTT; V: TRBV5-6; length: 15; D: -; J: TRBJ1-1; size: once